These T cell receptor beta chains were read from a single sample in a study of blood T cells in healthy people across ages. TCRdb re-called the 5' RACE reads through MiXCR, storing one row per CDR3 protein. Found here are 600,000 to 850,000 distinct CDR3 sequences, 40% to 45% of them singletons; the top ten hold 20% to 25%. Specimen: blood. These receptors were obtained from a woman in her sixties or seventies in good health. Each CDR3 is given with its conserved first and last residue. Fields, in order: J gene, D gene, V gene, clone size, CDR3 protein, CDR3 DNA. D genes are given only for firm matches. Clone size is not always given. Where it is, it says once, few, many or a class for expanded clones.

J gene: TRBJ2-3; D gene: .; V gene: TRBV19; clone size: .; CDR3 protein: CASSLLRLTDTQYF; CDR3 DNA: TGTGCCAGTAGTCTCCTTCGCCTAACAGATACGCAGTATTTT
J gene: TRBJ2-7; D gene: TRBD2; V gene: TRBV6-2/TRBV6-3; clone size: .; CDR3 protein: CASFPGLAGVQEQYF; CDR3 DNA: TGTGCCAGCTTCCCCGGACTAGCGGGAGTTCAAGAGCAGTACTTC
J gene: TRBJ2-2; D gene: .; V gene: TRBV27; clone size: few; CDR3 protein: CASSLRGVSGELFF; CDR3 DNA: TGTGCCAGCAGTTTAAGGGGGGTTTCCGGGGAGCTGTTTTTT
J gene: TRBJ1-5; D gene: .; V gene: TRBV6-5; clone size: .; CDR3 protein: CASSYSTNPGANQPQHF; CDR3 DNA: TGTGCCAGCAGTTACTCGACCAACCCGGGGGCTAATCAGCCCCAGCATTTT
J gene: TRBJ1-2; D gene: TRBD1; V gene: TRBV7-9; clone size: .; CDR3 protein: CASSLHSRGQGAYGYTF; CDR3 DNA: TGTGCCAGCAGCTTACATAGCCGGGGGCAGGGGGCGTATGGCTACACCTTC
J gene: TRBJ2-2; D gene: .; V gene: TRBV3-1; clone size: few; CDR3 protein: CATNPGTGGTGELFF; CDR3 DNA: TGTGCCACCAATCCGGGGACCGGCGGAACCGGGGAGCTGTTTTTT
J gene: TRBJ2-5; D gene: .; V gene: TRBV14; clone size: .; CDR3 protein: CASSSVRETQYF; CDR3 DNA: TGTGCCAGCAGCTCCGTACGAGAGACCCAGTACTTC
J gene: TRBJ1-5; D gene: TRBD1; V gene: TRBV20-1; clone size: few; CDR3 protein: CSAATGTGGQPQHF; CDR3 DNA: TGCAGTGCTGCAACCGGGACAGGGGGACAGCCCCAGCATTTT
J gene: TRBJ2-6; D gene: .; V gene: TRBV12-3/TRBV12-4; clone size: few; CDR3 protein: CASSSLKMRHTFGANVLTF; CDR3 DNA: .
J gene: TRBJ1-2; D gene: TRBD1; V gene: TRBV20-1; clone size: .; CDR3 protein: CSASAGQLDYGYTF; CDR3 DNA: TGCAGTGCCAGTGCGGGACAGCTGGACTATGGCTACACCTTC
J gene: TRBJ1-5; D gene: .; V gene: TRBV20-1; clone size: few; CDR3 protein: CSATPGQEIQPQHF; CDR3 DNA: TGCAGTGCTACCCCGGGACAAGAAATTCAGCCCCAGCATTTT
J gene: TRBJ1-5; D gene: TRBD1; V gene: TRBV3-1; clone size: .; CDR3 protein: CASSSSGGRTEPQHF; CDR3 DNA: TGTGCCAGCAGTTCCTCAGGGGGCCGAACGGAGCCCCAGCATTTT
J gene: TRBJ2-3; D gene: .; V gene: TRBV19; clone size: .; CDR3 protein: CASSEGPGLDTQYF; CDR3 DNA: TGTGCCAGTAGTGAGGGTCCAGGGTTGGATACGCAGTATTTT